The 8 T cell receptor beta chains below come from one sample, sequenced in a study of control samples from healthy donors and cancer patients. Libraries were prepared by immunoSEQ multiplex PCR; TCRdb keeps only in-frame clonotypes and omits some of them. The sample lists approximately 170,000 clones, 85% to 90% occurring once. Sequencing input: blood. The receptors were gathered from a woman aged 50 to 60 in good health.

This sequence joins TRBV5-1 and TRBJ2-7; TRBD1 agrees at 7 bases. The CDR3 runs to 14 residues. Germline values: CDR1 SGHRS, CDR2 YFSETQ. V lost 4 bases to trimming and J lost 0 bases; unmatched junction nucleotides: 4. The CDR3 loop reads CASSSTGASYEQYF. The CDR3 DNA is TGCGCCAGCAGCAGTACAGGGGCCTCCTACGAGCAGTACTTC.

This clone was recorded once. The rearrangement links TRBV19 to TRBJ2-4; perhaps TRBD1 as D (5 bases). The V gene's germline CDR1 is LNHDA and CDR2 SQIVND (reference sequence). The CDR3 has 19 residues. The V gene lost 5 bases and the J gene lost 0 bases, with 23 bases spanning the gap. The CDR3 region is CASSPSRAKAPLAKNIQYF. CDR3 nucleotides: TGTGCCAGTAGTCCATCCAGGGCCAAAGCCCCCCTAGCCAAAAACATTCAGTACTTC.

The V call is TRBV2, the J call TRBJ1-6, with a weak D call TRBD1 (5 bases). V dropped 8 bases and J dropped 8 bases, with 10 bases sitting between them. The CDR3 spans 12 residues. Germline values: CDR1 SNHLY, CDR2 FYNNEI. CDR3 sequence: CASWDLYSPLHF. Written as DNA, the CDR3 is TGTGCCAGCTGGGACCTTTATTCACCCCTCCACTTT.

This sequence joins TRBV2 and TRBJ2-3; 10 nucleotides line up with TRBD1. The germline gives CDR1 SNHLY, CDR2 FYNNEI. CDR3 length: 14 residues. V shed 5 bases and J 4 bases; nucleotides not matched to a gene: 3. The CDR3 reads CASSRDRGADTQYF. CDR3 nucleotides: TGTGCCAGCAGTCGGGACAGGGGAGCAGATACGCAGTATTTT.

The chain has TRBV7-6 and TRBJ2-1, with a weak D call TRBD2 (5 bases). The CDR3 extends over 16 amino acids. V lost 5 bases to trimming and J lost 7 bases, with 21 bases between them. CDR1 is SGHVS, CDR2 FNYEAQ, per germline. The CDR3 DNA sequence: TGTGCCAGCAGCCCCAAGGGAGTGAGTTATTTGAATGAGCAGTTCTTC. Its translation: CASSPKGVSYLNEQFF.

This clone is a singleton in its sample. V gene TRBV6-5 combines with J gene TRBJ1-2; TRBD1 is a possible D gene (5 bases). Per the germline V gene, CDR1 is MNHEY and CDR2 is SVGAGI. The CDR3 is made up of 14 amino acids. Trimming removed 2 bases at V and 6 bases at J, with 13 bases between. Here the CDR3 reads CASSYRVPRDGYTF. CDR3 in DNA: TGTGCCAGCAGTTACCGAGTTCCCAGGGATGGCTACACCTTC.

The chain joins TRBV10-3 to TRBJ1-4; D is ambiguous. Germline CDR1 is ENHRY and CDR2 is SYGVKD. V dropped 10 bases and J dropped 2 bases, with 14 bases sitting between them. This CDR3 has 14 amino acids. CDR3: CATRSELTNEKLFF. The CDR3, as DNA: TGTGCCACTCGGTCGGAGCTGACTAATGAAAAACTGTTTTTT.

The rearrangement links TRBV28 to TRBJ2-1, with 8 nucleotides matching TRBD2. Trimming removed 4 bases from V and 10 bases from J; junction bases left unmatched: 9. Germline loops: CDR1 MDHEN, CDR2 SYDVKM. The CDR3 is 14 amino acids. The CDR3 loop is CASSSGGPGGEQFF. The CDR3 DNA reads TGTGCCAGCAGTTCGGGGGGGCCAGGCGGGGAGCAGTTCTTC.